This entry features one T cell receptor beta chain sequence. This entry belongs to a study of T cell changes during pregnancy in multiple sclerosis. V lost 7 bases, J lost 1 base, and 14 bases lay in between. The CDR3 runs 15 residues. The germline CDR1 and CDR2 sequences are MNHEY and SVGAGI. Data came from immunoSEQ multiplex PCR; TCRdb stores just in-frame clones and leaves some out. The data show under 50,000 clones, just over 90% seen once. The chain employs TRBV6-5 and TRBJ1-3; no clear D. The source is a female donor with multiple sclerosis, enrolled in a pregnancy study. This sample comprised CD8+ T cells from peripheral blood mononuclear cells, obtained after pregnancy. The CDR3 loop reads CASMSGMGSGNTIYF. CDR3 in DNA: TGTGCCAGCATGTCCGGGATGGGGTCTGGAAACACCATATATTTT.